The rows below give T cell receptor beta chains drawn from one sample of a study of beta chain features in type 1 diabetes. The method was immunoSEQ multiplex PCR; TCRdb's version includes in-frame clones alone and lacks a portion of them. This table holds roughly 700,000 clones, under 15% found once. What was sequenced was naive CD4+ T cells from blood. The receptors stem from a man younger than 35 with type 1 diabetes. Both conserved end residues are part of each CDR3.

CDR3aa: CASSPQDWETQYF
j_gene: TRBJ2-5
v_gene: TRBV18

CDR3aa: CASSYDSLARYGYTF
j_gene: TRBJ1-2
v_gene: TRBV6-5

CDR3aa: CASRRGQQETQYF
j_gene: TRBJ2-5
v_gene: TRBV6-1

CDR3aa: CAWSVGAEAFF
j_gene: TRBJ1-1
v_gene: TRBV30

CDR3aa: CAWSIFAGNGQPQHF
j_gene: TRBJ1-5
v_gene: TRBV30

CDR3aa: CASSRLAGPETQYF
j_gene: TRBJ2-5
v_gene: TRBV6-5

CDR3aa: CASSVLAGAQFF
j_gene: TRBJ2-1
v_gene: TRBV7-2

CDR3aa: CASSLGRDPNTGELFF
j_gene: TRBJ2-2
v_gene: TRBV5-1

CDR3aa: CASSEGQRWGYTF
j_gene: TRBJ1-2
v_gene: TRBV6-1

CDR3aa: CAITTGQDEQYF
j_gene: TRBJ2-7
v_gene: TRBV10-3

CDR3aa: CAWSVRGWGDEKLFF
j_gene: TRBJ1-4
v_gene: TRBV30

CDR3aa: CASSEARGAGTEAFF
j_gene: TRBJ1-1
v_gene: TRBV6-1

CDR3aa: CASSGQVRQFF
j_gene: TRBJ2-1
v_gene: TRBV7-9

CDR3aa: CASSDRGGNQPQHF
j_gene: TRBJ1-5
v_gene: TRBV7-2

CDR3aa: CASRTADTEAFF
j_gene: TRBJ1-1
v_gene: TRBV5-1

CDR3aa: CASSGGYGYTF
j_gene: TRBJ1-2
v_gene: TRBV25-1

CDR3aa: CSGRVMNTEAFF
j_gene: TRBJ1-1
v_gene: TRBV29-1

CDR3aa: CASSVEGSGNTIYF
j_gene: TRBJ1-3
v_gene: TRBV9

CDR3aa: CASSPRTGGLNYEQYF
j_gene: TRBJ2-7
v_gene: TRBV7-9

CDR3aa: CASSQSVMNTEAFF
j_gene: TRBJ1-1
v_gene: TRBV4-2

CDR3aa: CASSPLGAAGELFF
j_gene: TRBJ2-2
v_gene: TRBV7-9

CDR3aa: CAWSGWDEQYF
j_gene: TRBJ2-7
v_gene: TRBV30

CDR3aa: CSASGRREAFF
j_gene: TRBJ1-1
v_gene: TRBV20-1

CDR3aa: CACLDSIIQYF
j_gene: TRBJ2-4
v_gene: TRBV2

CDR3aa: CASSNTGEGTEAFF
j_gene: TRBJ1-1
v_gene: TRBV5-1

CDR3aa: CASSPTDRNTIYF
j_gene: TRBJ1-3
v_gene: TRBV6-1

CDR3aa: CASSLEAGPYYEQYF
j_gene: TRBJ2-7
v_gene: TRBV5-1

CDR3aa: CATTPPGGGRGNEQFF
j_gene: TRBJ2-1
v_gene: TRBV28

CDR3aa: CASSEVGPGYGYTF
j_gene: TRBJ1-2
v_gene: TRBV6-1

CDR3aa: CASSFSADTQYF
j_gene: TRBJ2-3
v_gene: TRBV7-8

CDR3aa: CASSIGQGSYEQYF
j_gene: TRBJ2-7
v_gene: TRBV19

CDR3aa: CASSLPSRNEQFF
j_gene: TRBJ2-1
v_gene: TRBV13

CDR3aa: CATPREQETQYF
j_gene: TRBJ2-5
v_gene: TRBV9

CDR3aa: CASSESPRETQYF
j_gene: TRBJ2-5
v_gene: TRBV10-1

CDR3aa: CAISLLGEQFF
j_gene: TRBJ2-1
v_gene: TRBV10-3

CDR3aa: CASSFGGEVDYGYTF
j_gene: TRBJ1-2
v_gene: TRBV7-6

CDR3aa: CASSQGEAGVTEAFF
j_gene: TRBJ1-1
v_gene: TRBV18

CDR3aa: CASRMTGPYEQYF
j_gene: TRBJ2-7
v_gene: TRBV6-6

CDR3aa: CASSKSFNQPQHF
j_gene: TRBJ1-5
v_gene: TRBV19

CDR3aa: CASGLARQGSTWDMNTEAFF
j_gene: TRBJ1-1
v_gene: TRBV12-5

CDR3aa: CAWRVQGRFTEAFF
j_gene: TRBJ1-1
v_gene: TRBV30

CDR3aa: CASSPPGRQGPTSTVNEQFF
j_gene: TRBJ2-1
v_gene: TRBV18

CDR3aa: CASSGPTGGEEKLFF
j_gene: TRBJ1-4
v_gene: TRBV5-1

CDR3aa: CAGARTGLRNEQFF
j_gene: TRBJ2-1
v_gene: TRBV28

CDR3aa: CASSPRQGARNEQFF
j_gene: TRBJ2-1
v_gene: TRBV13

CDR3aa: CASSLGQGPLEQYF
j_gene: TRBJ2-7
v_gene: TRBV19